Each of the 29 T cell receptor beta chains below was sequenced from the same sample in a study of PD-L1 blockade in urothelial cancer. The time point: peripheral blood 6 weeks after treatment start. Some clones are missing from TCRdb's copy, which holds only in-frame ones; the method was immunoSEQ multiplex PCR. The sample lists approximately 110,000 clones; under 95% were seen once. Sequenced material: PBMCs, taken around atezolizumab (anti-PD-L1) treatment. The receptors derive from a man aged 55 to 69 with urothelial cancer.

DNA of the CDR3: TGTGCCAGCAGAAAGGAGTCGGGCAATCAGCCCCAGCATTTT. It encodes CASRKESGNQPQHF. The V call is TRBV6-6, the J call TRBJ1-5; D is uncertain. The CDR3 has 14 residues. Trimming removed 6 bases at V and 2 bases at J, with 11 bases between. CDR1 and CDR2 from the germline V gene are MNHNY and SVGAGI (reference sequence).

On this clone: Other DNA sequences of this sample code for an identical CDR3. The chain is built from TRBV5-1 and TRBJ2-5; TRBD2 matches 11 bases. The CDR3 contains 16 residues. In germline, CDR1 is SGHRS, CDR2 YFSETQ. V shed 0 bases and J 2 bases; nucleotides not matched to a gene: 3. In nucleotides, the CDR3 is TGCGCCAGCAGCTTGGGGGCTAGCGGGGGGCAAGAGACCCAGTACTTC. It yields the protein CASSLGASGGQETQYF.

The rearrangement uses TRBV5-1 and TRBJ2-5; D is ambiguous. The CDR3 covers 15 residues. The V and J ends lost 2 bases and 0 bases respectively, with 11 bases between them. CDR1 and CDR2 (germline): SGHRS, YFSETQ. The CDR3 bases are TGCGCCAGCAGCTTCATTCTGTCGGACCAAGAGACCCAGTACTTC. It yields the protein CASSFILSDQETQYF.

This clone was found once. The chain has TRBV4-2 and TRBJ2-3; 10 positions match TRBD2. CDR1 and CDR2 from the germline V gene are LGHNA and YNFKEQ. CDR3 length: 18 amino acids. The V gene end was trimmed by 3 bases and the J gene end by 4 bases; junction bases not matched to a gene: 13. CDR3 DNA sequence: TGTGCCAGCAGCCACGGAGACGGAGGGACTAGCGTCGCAGATACGCAGTATTTT. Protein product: CASSHGDGGTSVADTQYF.

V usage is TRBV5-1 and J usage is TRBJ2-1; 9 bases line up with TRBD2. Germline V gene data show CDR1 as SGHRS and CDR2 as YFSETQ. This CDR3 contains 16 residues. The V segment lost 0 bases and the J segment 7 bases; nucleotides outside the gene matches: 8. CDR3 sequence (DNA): TGCGCCAGCAGCTTGGGGGCGACTAGCGGAGGGAATGAGCAGTTCTTC. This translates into CASSLGATSGGNEQFF.

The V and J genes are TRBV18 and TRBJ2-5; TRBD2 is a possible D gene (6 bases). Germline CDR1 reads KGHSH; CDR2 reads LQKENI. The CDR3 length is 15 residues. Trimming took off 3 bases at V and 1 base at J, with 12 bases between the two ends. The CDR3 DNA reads TGTGCCAGCTCACCCAAATTCGGGGGCCAAGAGACCCAGTACTTC. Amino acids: CASSPKFGGQETQYF.

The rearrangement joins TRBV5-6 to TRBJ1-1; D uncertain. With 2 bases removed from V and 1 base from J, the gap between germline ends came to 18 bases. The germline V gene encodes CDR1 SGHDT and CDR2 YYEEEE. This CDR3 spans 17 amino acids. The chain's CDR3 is CASSFSPLLSGNTEAFF. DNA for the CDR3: TGTGCCAGCAGCTTTTCCCCCCTCTTGTCAGGGAACACTGAAGCTTTCTTT.

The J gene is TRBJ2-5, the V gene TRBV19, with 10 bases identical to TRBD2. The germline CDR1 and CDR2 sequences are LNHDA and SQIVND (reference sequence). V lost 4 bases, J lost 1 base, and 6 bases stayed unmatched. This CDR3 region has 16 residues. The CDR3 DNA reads TGTGCCAGTAGTACCCCTAGCGGGGGTGTCCAAGAGACCCAGTACTTC. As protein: CASSTPSGGVQETQYF.

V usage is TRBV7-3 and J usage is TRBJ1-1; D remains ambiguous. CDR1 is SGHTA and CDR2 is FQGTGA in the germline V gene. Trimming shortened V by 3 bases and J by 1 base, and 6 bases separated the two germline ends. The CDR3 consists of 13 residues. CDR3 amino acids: CASSFKSNTEAFF. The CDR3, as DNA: TGTGCCAGCAGCTTTAAATCGAACACTGAAGCTTTCTTT.

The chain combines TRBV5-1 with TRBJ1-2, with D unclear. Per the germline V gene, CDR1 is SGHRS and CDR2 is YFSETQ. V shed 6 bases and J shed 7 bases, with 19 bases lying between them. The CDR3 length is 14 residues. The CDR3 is CASTTTTGSRGYTF. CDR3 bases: TGCGCCAGCACTACTACGACGGGGAGCCGTGGCTACACCTTC.

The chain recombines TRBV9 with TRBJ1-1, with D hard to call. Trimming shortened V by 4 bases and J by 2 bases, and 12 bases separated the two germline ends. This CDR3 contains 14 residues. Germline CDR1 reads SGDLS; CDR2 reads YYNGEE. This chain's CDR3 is CASSPRLLNTEAFF. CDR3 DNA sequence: TGTGCCAGCAGCCCGAGACTTTTAAACACTGAAGCTTTCTTT.

The CDR3 coding sequence is TGTGCCAGCAGTTATCCTAGGACTAGCGGGCCAAGGGCCAAAAACATTCAGTACTTC. Its translation: CASSYPRTSGPRAKNIQYF. The chain couples TRBV28 to TRBJ2-4; 11 bases align to TRBD2. V lost 4 bases, J lost 1 base, and 12 bases stayed unmatched. The germline V gene has CDR1 MDHEN and CDR2 SYDVKM. The CDR3 consists of 19 residues. Supplemented by reference TRBV28 and TRBJ2-4, the full variable domain reads DVKVTQSSRYLVKRTGEKVFLECVQDMDHENMFWYRQDPGLGLRLIYFSYDVKMKEKGDIPEGYSVSREKKERFSLILESASTNQTSMYLCASSYPRTSGPRAKNIQYFGAGTRLSVL.

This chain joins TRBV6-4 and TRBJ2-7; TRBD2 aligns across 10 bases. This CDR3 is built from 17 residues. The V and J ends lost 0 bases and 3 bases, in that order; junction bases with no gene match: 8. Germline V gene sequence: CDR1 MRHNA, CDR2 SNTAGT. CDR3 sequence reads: CASSDSPSGRAGYEQYF. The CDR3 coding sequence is TGTGCCAGCAGTGACTCTCCCAGCGGGAGGGCCGGCTACGAGCAGTACTTC.

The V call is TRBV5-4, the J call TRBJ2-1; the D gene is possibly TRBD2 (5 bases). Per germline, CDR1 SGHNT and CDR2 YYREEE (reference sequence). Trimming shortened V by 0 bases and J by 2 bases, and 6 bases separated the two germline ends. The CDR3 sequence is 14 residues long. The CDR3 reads CASSLERTYNEQFF. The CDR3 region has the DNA TGTGCCAGCAGCTTGGAGCGGACCTACAATGAGCAGTTCTTC. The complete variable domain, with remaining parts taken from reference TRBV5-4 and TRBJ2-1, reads ETGVTQSPTHLIKTRGQQVTLRCSSQSGHNTVSWYQQALGQGPQFIFQYYREEENGRGNFPPRFSGLQFPNYSSELNVNALELDDSALYLCASSLERTYNEQFFGPGTRLTVL.

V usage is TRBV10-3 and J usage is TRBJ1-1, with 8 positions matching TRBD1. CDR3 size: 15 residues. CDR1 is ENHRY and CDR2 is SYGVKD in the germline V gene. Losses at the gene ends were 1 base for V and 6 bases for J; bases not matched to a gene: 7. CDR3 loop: CAISEFHRGRPEAFF. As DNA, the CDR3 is TGTGCCATCAGTGAGTTTCACAGGGGGAGACCTGAAGCTTTCTTT.

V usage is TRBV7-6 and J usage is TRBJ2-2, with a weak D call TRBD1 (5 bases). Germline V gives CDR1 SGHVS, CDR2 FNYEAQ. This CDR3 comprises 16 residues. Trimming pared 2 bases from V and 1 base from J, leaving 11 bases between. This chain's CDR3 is CASSLYVQGNTGELFF. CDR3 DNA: TGTGCCAGCAGCTTATATGTCCAGGGGAACACCGGGGAGCTGTTTTTT.

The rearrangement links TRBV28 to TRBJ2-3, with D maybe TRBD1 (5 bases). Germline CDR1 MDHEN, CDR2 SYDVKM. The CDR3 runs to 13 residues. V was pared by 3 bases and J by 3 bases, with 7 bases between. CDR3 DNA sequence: TGTGCCAGCAGTTTGTCAGGGACAGATACGCAGTATTTT. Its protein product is CASSLSGTDTQYF.

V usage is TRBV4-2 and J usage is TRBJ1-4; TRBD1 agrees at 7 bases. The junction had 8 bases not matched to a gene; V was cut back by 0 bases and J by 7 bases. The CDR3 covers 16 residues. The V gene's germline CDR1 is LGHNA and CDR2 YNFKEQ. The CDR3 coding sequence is TGTGCCAGCAGCCAAGAGTGGACAGGTGGGCTTGAAAAACTGTTTTTT. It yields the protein CASSQEWTGGLEKLFF.

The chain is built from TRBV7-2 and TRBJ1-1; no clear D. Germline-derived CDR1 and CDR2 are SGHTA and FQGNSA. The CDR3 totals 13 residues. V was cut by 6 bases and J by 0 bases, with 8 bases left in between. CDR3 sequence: CASRTTMNTEAFF. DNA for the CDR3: TGTGCCAGCAGGACCACTATGAACACTGAAGCTTTCTTT.

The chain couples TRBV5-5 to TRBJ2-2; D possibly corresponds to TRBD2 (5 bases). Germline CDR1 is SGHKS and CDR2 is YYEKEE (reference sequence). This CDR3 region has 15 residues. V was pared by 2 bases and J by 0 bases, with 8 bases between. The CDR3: CASSLTGSNTGELFF. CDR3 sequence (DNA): TGTGCCAGCAGCTTAACGGGATCGAACACCGGGGAGCTGTTTTTT. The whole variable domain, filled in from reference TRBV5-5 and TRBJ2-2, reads DAGVTQSPTHLIKTRGQQVTLRCSPISGHKSVSWYQQVLGQGPQFIFQYYEKEERGRGNFPDRFSARQFPNYSSELNVNALLLGDSALYLCASSLTGSNTGELFFGEGSRLTVL.

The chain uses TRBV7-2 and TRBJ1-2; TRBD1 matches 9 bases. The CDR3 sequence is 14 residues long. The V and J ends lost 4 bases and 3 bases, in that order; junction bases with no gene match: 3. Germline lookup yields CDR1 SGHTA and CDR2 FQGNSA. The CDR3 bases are TGTGCCAGCAGCTCAGACAGGGGGTACTATGGCTACACCTTC. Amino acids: CASSSDRGYYGYTF.

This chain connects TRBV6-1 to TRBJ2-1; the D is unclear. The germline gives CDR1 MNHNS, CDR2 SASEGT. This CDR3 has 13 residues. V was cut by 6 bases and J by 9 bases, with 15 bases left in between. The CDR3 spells CASSPSRSTEQFF. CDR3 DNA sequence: TGTGCCAGCAGCCCATCCCGGTCTACTGAGCAGTTCTTC.

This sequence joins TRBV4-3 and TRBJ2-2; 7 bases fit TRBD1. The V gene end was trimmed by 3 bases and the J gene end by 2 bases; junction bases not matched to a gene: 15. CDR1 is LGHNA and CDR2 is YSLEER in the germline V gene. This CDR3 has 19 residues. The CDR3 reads CASSQSGTEGLRNTGELFF. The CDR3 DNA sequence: TGCGCCAGCAGCCAGTCCGGGACAGAGGGATTACGAAACACCGGGGAGCTGTTTTTT.

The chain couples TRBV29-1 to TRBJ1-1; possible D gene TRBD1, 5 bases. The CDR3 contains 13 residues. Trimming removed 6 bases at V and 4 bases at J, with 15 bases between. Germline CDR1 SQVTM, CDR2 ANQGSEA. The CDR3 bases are TGCAGCGTGTCAGGGTATTTGAGCACTGAAGCTTTCTTT. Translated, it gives CSVSGYLSTEAFF.

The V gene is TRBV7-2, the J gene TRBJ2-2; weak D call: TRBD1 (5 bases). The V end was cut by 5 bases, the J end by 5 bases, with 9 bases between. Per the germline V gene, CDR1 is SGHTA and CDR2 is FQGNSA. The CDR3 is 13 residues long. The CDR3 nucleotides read TGTGCCAGCAGCCCGGACATGACCGGGGAGCTGTTTTTT. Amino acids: CASSPDMTGELFF.

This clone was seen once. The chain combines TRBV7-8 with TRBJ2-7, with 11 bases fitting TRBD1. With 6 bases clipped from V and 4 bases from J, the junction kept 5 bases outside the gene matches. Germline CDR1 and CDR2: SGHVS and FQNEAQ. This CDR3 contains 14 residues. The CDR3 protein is CASRPDRGRYEQYF. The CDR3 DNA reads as TGTGCCAGCAGACCGGACAGGGGGCGATACGAGCAGTACTTC. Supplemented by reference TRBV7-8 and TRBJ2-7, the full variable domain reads GAGVSQSPRYKVAKRGQDVALRCDPISGHVSLFWYQQALGQGPEFLTYFQNEAQLDKSGLPSDRFFAERPEGSVSTLKIQRTQQEDSAVYLCASRPDRGRYEQYFGPGTRLTVT.

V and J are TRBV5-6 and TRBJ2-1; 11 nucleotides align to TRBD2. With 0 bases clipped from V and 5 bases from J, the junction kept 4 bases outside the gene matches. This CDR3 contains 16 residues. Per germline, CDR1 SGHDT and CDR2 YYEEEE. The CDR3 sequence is CASSLARGLADNEQFF. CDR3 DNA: TGTGCCAGCAGCTTGGCCAGGGGACTAGCGGACAATGAGCAGTTCTTC.

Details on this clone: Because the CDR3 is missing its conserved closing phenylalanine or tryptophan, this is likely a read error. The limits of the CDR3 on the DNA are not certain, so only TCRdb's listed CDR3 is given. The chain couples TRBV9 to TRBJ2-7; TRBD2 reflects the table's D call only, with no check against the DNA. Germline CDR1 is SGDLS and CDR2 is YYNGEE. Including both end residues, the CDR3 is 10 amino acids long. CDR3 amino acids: CASSVGTSRL.

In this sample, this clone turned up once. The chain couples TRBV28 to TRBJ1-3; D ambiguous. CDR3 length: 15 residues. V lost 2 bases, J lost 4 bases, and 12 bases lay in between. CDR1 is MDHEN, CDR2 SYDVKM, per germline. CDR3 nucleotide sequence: TGTGCCAGCAGTTTAGTGGGGAGCCCGGGAAACACCATATATTTT. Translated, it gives CASSLVGSPGNTIYF.